These T cell receptor beta chains were read from a single sample in a study of cytomegalovirus exposure and HLA in healthy donors. The table came from immunoSEQ multiplex PCR; TCRdb's copy has only in-frame clones and leaves some out. Found here are approximately 150,000 clones, 65% to 90% of them singletons; the top ten hold 2% to 2.5%. Sequenced material: PBMCs. Receptors originate from a male donor in good health and CMV-seronegative. CDR3s leave out the opening cysteine and the closing phenylalanine or tryptophan. Each record gives: clone size, D gene, V gene, J gene, CDR3 protein. A D gene is named only where the DNA matches it firmly. A clone size is listed for some rows: how often the clone was seen (once, few, many), or a class if it is expanded.

>.|.|TRBV7-7|TRBJ1-4
ASSPGQGEKLF
>.|.|TRBV2|TRBJ1-2
ASSQGLYGYT
>.|TRBD1|TRBV11-2|TRBJ1-2
ASSLGQGSGYT
>.|TRBD2|TRBV5-1|TRBJ2-1
ASMSGGAYNEQF
>.|.|TRBV6-5|TRBJ2-1
ASSYSGAGFNEQF
>.|.|TRBV7-2|TRBJ2-7
ASSRDTLEQY
>few|TRBD2|TRBV14|TRBJ2-7
ASSQGGGKQY
>.|.|TRBV5-1|TRBJ1-1
ASSLGGLPAEAF
>.|.|TRBV12-5|TRBJ2-6
ASGLYSGANVLT
>.|TRBD1|TRBV6-6|TRBJ1-6
ASSSTGARYNSPLH
>.|.|TRBV5-4|TRBJ1-2
ASSLTGLAYGYT
>.|TRBD1|TRBV2|TRBJ2-7
ASLDRATYEQY
>.|.|TRBV4-1|TRBJ1-1
ASSLPEVGRRNTEAF
>.|.|TRBV2|TRBJ2-7
ASSRTSGSGLEQY
>.|TRBD2|TRBV5-4|TRBJ2-3
ASSSGTSGGARDTQY
>.|.|TRBV5-1|TRBJ1-5
ASSRDGNQPQH
>.|.|TRBV12-2|TRBJ2-7
ASRPRRDRVPEQY
>.|.|TRBV27|TRBJ1-2
ASSRREGSGYT
>.|.|TRBV5-1|TRBJ2-2
ASSLGGTANTGELF
>.|TRBD2|TRBV27|TRBJ2-1
ASSSNYGLAVYNEQF
>.|.|TRBV29-1|TRBJ2-5
SVLDRPYRETQY
>.|.|TRBV7-8|TRBJ2-7
ASSWEGQPFSYEQY
>.|TRBD1|TRBV9|TRBJ1-1
ASSVVGGLILNTEAF
>.|.|TRBV15|TRBJ1-4
ATSRDRKEVLREKLF
>.|TRBD1|TRBV6-1|.
ASRVGTAYEQY
>.|.|TRBV5-4|TRBJ1-4
ASSPRGSLKGEKLF
>once|.|TRBV5-5|TRBJ2-7
ASSPGVVEQY
>.|TRBD1|TRBV19|TRBJ2-3
ASSLGTGRLGFAQY
>.|.|TRBV10-3|TRBJ1-6
AIRDLNRNSPLH
>.|.|TRBV27|TRBJ1-5
ASNRTAKSNQPQH
>.|.|TRBV6-1|TRBJ1-5
ASSEGPGGRQPQH
>few|.|TRBV5-1|TRBJ2-5
ASSFEVGRGETQY
>once|TRBD1|TRBV6-5|TRBJ1-3
ASSARDRDTIY
>.|.|TRBV7-2|TRBJ1-2
ASSQTGEINYGYT
>.|TRBD1|TRBV2|TRBJ1-4
ASSRTTGEKLF
>.|TRBD2|TRBV7-9|TRBJ2-7
ASSSLRGALYEQY
>.|.|TRBV7-2|TRBJ1-2
ASSFGRQGRFYGYT
>few|.|TRBV18|TRBJ2-7
ASSPVLRDSFNSYEQY
>.|.|TRBV6-6|TRBJ2-4
ASSGDSNIQY
>few|.|TRBV6-6|TRBJ1-5
ATNGRVDQPQH
>.|TRBD1|TRBV18|TRBJ2-5
ASSNRDRGVEQY
>.|.|TRBV27|TRBJ1-4
ASSLSPPGEKLF
>.|.|TRBV29-1|TRBJ2-3
SVPFGTLETDTQY
>once|TRBD1|TRBV7-8|TRBJ1-2
ASSPDGQGGYGYT
>few|.|TRBV11-2|TRBJ1-5
ASSREGDNQPQH
>.|TRBD1|TRBV7-9|TRBJ2-7
ASSLVTGGDYEQY
>.|.|TRBV7-9|TRBJ2-1
ASGPGARVGEQF
>.|.|TRBV5-4|TRBJ2-7
ASGDRTSSEQY
>few|TRBD1|TRBV4-1|TRBJ2-2
ASSQPGTANTGELF
>.|.|TRBV7-2|TRBJ2-5
ASSLEGPETQY
>.|.|TRBV29-1|TRBJ1-3
STVAGNTIY
>.|TRBD2|TRBV7-6|TRBJ2-3
ASSLRGGDRDTQY